The rows below give T cell receptor beta chains drawn from one sample of a study of T-cell reconstitution after alpha-beta-depleted transplantation in children. TCRdb re-analysed the PCR reads in MiXCR, keeping a single row per CDR3 protein. This repertoire shows about 230,000 distinct CDR3 sequences, over 9.5% found once; its top ten account for about 5%. Sequenced here: PBMCs from the stem cell graft donor, sampled from the stem cell graft. The receptors shown here come from a human donor who donated a stem cell graft to a child with SCID. Each CDR3 is given with its conserved first and last residue. Each record gives: V gene, J gene, D gene, clone size, CDR3 DNA, CDR3 protein. The D gene is left open where the match is weak. Where a row states a size, it is once, few, many or the class of an expanded clone; other rows omit it.

V: TRBV18
J: TRBJ2-1
D: NA
size: few
DNA: TGTGCCAGCTCACCTGTTCCAAGGGACAACCAGTTCTTC
CDR3: CASSPVPRDNQFF

V: TRBV3-1
J: TRBJ2-7
D: TRBD2
size: many
DNA: TGTGCCAGCAGCCTCGCGGGACTAGCTGAGGACGAGCAGTACTTC
CDR3: CASSLAGLAEDEQYF

V: TRBV5-1
J: TRBJ1-1
D: NA
size: many
DNA: TGCGCCAGCAGCTTTAAAAGGGGGGAAATCACTGAAGCTTTCTTT
CDR3: CASSFKRGEITEAFF

V: TRBV20-1
J: TRBJ2-2
D: NA
size: NA
DNA: TGCAGTGCTACAGGGGTCTCGAACACCGGGGAGCTGTTTTTT
CDR3: CSATGVSNTGELFF

V: TRBV7-9
J: TRBJ2-3
D: NA
size: NA
DNA: TGTGCCAGCAGCCCCAGGGGGGGGGGTACGCCAGATACGCAGTATTTT
CDR3: CASSPRGGGTPDTQYF

V: TRBV10-3
J: TRBJ2-4
D: NA
size: many
DNA: TGTGCCATCAGTCCCGACGGGACGGGACTAGCCAAAAACATTCAGTACTTC
CDR3: CAISPDGTGLAKNIQYF

V: TRBV29-1
J: TRBJ1-1
D: TRBD1
size: many
DNA: TGCAGCGTTGAAGTGTGGGGACAGGCGCCGAACACTGAAGCTTTCTTT
CDR3: CSVEVWGQAPNTEAFF

V: TRBV4-3
J: TRBJ2-3
D: TRBD2
size: many
DNA: TGCGCCAGCAGCCAAGACGACGAGCGGGGGAACACAGATACGCAGTATTTT
CDR3: CASSQDDERGNTDTQYF

V: TRBV7-7
J: TRBJ2-1
D: TRBD2
size: many
DNA: TGTGCCAGCAGCTCGACCTTGACTAGCGGGGGGCACAATGAGCAGTTCTTC
CDR3: CASSSTLTSGGHNEQFF

V: TRBV4-1
J: TRBJ2-2
D: TRBD1
size: few
DNA: TGCGCCAGCAGCCTTTCAGGGGGCCATCCCTTTTCGAACACCGGGGAGCTGTTTTTT
CDR3: CASSLSGGHPFSNTGELFF

V: TRBV5-8
J: TRBJ1-1
D: NA
size: many
DNA: TGTGCCAGCAGCTTGGTTCCTCAGGGGCTCGGGGAAGCTTTCTTT
CDR3: CASSLVPQGLGEAFF

V: TRBV3-1
J: TRBJ1-1
D: NA
size: many
DNA: TGTGCCAGCAGCCAAGGGCCCCAATGGCCTGTGAACACTGAAGCTTTCTTT
CDR3: CASSQGPQWPVNTEAFF

V: TRBV9
J: TRBJ1-4
D: TRBD1
size: many
DNA: TGTGCCAGCAGCTGGGGACAGGCTAATGAAAAACTGTTTTTT
CDR3: CASSWGQANEKLFF

V: TRBV5-1
J: TRBJ2-3
D: NA
size: NA
DNA: TGCGCCAGCAGCTTCGGGCAGGTACCTAGCACAGATACGCAGTATTTT
CDR3: CASSFGQVPSTDTQYF

V: TRBV29-1
J: TRBJ2-1
D: NA
size: many
DNA: TGCAGCGTCACCGGGGGCGGTAATGAGCAGTTCTTC
CDR3: CSVTGGGNEQFF

V: TRBV4-1
J: TRBJ2-2
D: TRBD1
size: NA
DNA: TGCGCCAGCAGCCAAGCCCAGGGGGCGGTCGGGGAGCTGTTTTTT
CDR3: CASSQAQGAVGELFF

V: TRBV2
J: TRBJ1-5
D: NA
size: NA
DNA: TGTGCCTTCTGTTTAGCGCTGGGGTTGGGGTCGGCAAATCAGCCCCAGCATTTT
CDR3: CAFCLALGLGSANQPQHF

V: TRBV5-5
J: TRBJ1-1
D: TRBD1
size: many
DNA: TGTGCCAGCAGCCCGACAGGGAAAGCCGCTGAAGCTTTCTTT
CDR3: CASSPTGKAAEAFF

V: TRBV5-1
J: TRBJ1-1
D: TRBD1
size: many
DNA: TGCGCCAGCAGCCGGATGGACAGGTCCAACACTGAAGCTTTCTTT
CDR3: CASSRMDRSNTEAFF

V: TRBV5-1
J: TRBJ2-7
D: TRBD2
size: few
DNA: TGCGCCAGCAGGGACCGCCGGGCTAGCGGGGTGGACGAGCAGTACTTC
CDR3: CASRDRRASGVDEQYF

V: TRBV27
J: TRBJ2-7
D: NA
size: many
DNA: TGTGCCAGCAGTTTGGCCCCCCAGAGCGAGCAGTACTTC
CDR3: CASSLAPQSEQYF

V: TRBV5-1
J: TRBJ2-3
D: TRBD2
size: many
DNA: TGCGCCAGCAGCCTACGTCAGACTAGCGGGGCCGAAGGCACGCAGTATTTT
CDR3: CASSLRQTSGAEGTQYF

V: TRBV15
J: TRBJ1-4
D: NA
size: many
DNA: TGTGCCACCAGCAGAGAAAGATGGAGTGCAACTAATGAAAAACTGTTTTTT
CDR3: CATSRERWSATNEKLFF

V: TRBV5-1
J: TRBJ1-2
D: NA
size: many
DNA: TGCGCCAGCAGCTTGGGGGGAGAACCTAACTATGGCTACACCTTC
CDR3: CASSLGGEPNYGYTF

V: TRBV5-4
J: TRBJ2-1
D: NA
size: many
DNA: TGTGCCAGCAGGGCGCGGCAGGGCTACAATGAGCAGTTCTTC
CDR3: CASRARQGYNEQFF

V: TRBV7-8
J: TRBJ1-4
D: NA
size: many
DNA: TGTGCCAGCAGCTTAGACCAGCAAAAACTGTTTTTT
CDR3: CASSLDQQKLFF

V: TRBV18
J: TRBJ1-4
D: NA
size: many
DNA: TGTGCCAGCTCACCCGACAGCCTGGATTTAGAAAAACTGTTTTTT
CDR3: CASSPDSLDLEKLFF

V: TRBV5-1
J: TRBJ1-2
D: TRBD1
size: many
DNA: TGCGCCAGCAGCCCTGACAGGGGAGCTAACTATGGCTACACCTTC
CDR3: CASSPDRGANYGYTF

V: TRBV29-1
J: TRBJ2-1
D: TRBD1
size: many
DNA: TGCAGCGGGGCGACAGGGTGGGCCAATGAGCAGTTCTTC
CDR3: CSGATGWANEQFF

V: TRBV7-2
J: TRBJ2-5
D: NA
size: many
DNA: TGTGCCAGCAGCCAAGACAGGTTTAGGGAGACCCAGTACTTC
CDR3: CASSQDRFRETQYF

V: TRBV20-1
J: TRBJ1-2
D: NA
size: NA
DNA: TGCAGTGCTAGGATTCAGGGAACTAACTATGGCTACACCTTC
CDR3: CSARIQGTNYGYTF

V: TRBV6-1
J: TRBJ2-5
D: TRBD2
size: many
DNA: TGTGCCAGCAGAGGCCAGCGGGGGGGCCGGGAGACCCAGTACTTC
CDR3: CASRGQRGGRETQYF

V: TRBV20-1
J: TRBJ2-3
D: NA
size: NA
DNA: TGCTGCGCTAGACCCCCCCTGCGGGGTATAGGCGCAGATACGCAGTATTTT
CDR3: CCARPPLRGIGADTQYF

V: TRBV18
J: TRBJ2-1
D: TRBD1
size: many
DNA: TGTGCCAGCTCACCAGTCCCCGGACAGGGGTCTCCGCAGTTCTTC
CDR3: CASSPVPGQGSPQFF

V: TRBV12-3/TRBV12-4
J: TRBJ1-6
D: NA
size: NA
DNA: TGTGCCAGCAGTTTAAGAGGGCGGAACAATTCACCCCTCCACTTT
CDR3: CASSLRGRNNSPLHF

V: TRBV11-2
J: TRBJ2-3
D: TRBD2
size: NA
DNA: TGTGCCAGCAGCTTAGAGTGGCTAGCGGGGGGCACAGATACGCAGTATTTT
CDR3: CASSLEWLAGGTDTQYF

V: TRBV12-3/TRBV12-4
J: TRBJ2-2
D: NA
size: many
DNA: TGTGCCAGCAGTTTGGGAAGGCCCCACACCGGGGAGCTGTTTTTT
CDR3: CASSLGRPHTGELFF

V: TRBV12-3/TRBV12-4
J: TRBJ1-3
D: NA
size: NA
DNA: TGTGCCAGCGGGCCGTCCCAGGGAAACACCATATATTTT
CDR3: CASGPSQGNTIYF

V: TRBV7-9
J: TRBJ2-1
D: TRBD2
size: many
DNA: TGTGCCAGCAGCTTAGCTCTATCGACTAGCGGTTACAATGAGCAGTTCTTC
CDR3: CASSLALSTSGYNEQFF

V: TRBV2
J: TRBJ2-7
D: TRBD1
size: few
DNA: TGTGCCAGCAGGGACACAGGGGACCACGAGCAGTACTTC
CDR3: CASRDTGDHEQYF

V: TRBV19
J: TRBJ2-2
D: NA
size: many
DNA: TGTGCCAGTAGTCACCCCAGTACAGGGCCCGGGGAGCTGTTTTTT
CDR3: CASSHPSTGPGELFF

V: TRBV19
J: TRBJ2-3
D: NA
size: NA
DNA: TGTGCCAGTAGTATAACGACGGGGGGCCAAAGCACAGATACGCAGTATTTT
CDR3: CASSITTGGQSTDTQYF

V: TRBV12-3/TRBV12-4
J: TRBJ1-4
D: TRBD1
size: many
DNA: TGTGCCAGCAGCCGGACCGGGACAGGGGCGATTAATGAAAAACTGTTTTTT
CDR3: CASSRTGTGAINEKLFF

V: TRBV24-1
J: TRBJ2-7
D: TRBD2
size: many
DNA: TGTGCCACCAGTGACCCGGGACTAGGGAACGACGAGCAGTACTTC
CDR3: CATSDPGLGNDEQYF

V: TRBV12-3/TRBV12-4
J: TRBJ2-1
D: NA
size: many
DNA: TGTGCCAGCAAGAGGATGGGAGGAAGCTCCTACAATGAGCAGTTCTTC
CDR3: CASKRMGGSSYNEQFF

V: TRBV5-1
J: TRBJ1-3
D: NA
size: few
DNA: TGCGCCAGCAGCGCGGATCCCTTATCCTCTGGAAACACCATATATTTT
CDR3: CASSADPLSSGNTIYF

V: TRBV20-1
J: TRBJ1-2
D: NA
size: many
DNA: TGCAGTGTCCTCGACAGGACCAACTATGGCTACACCTTC
CDR3: CSVLDRTNYGYTF

V: TRBV9
J: TRBJ2-7
D: NA
size: many
DNA: TGTGCCAGCAGCGTAGGGTTGGGCGGCGTGAGGAGCTCCTACGAGCAGTACTTC
CDR3: CASSVGLGGVRSSYEQYF